A single sample gave rise to the 12 T cell receptor beta chains below, sequenced in a study of OX40 agonist ivuxolimab in advanced cancers. Generated by immunoSEQ multiplex PCR, the TCRdb table keeps only in-frame clones and is missing some. The sample lists over 150,000 clones, 90% to 95% seen once, with just over 0.3% in the top ten. This specimen was CD4+ or CD8+ T cells sorted from blood, taken in a trial of the OX40 agonist ivuxolimab. Receptors originate from an adult with an advanced solid tumor such as melanoma, head and neck, liver or kidney cancer.

The chain links TRBV28 to TRBJ2-5, with TRBD1 matching over 7 bases. V trimming: 6 bases; J trimming: 2 bases; junction bases outside the gene matches: 6. Germline-derived CDR1 and CDR2 are MDHEN and SYDVKM. The CDR3 is 14 amino acids. Here the CDR3 reads CASSPRGLQETQYF. The CDR3 DNA is TGTGCCAGCAGCCCCAGGGGGTTACAAGAGACCCAGTACTTC.

This chain uses TRBV6-4 with TRBJ1-5, with D possibly being TRBD1 (6 bases). There are 14 residues in the CDR3. In germline, CDR1 is MRHNA, CDR2 SNTAGT. With 6 bases removed from V and 6 bases from J, the gap between germline ends came to 15 bases. CDR3 sequence reads: CASSPEGGIQPQHF. In nucleotides, the CDR3 is TGTGCCAGCAGCCCGGAGGGGGGCATTCAGCCCCAGCATTTT.

This clone has a single count. The chain carries TRBV19 and TRBJ2-7; a possible D gene is TRBD2 (5 bases). Germline assignment: CDR1 LNHDA and CDR2 SQIVND (reference sequence). The CDR3 contains 15 residues. V was cut by 3 bases and J by 3 bases, with 15 bases left in between. DNA of the CDR3: TGTGCCAGTAGTATTATGGCGGGCCTGATCTACGAGCAGTACTTC. Translation gives CASSIMAGLIYEQYF.

V gene TRBV6-5 combines with J gene TRBJ1-2, with a tentative D call TRBD1 (5 bases). The ends were cut back, 2 bases at V and 7 bases at J, with 14 bases in the middle. This CDR3 has 14 residues. Germline CDR1 is MNHEY and CDR2 is SVGAGI. The CDR3 reads CASSYPGGFGGYTF. The CDR3 bases are TGTGCCAGCAGTTACCCCGGGGGGTTCGGTGGCTACACCTTC.

The chain employs TRBV9 and TRBJ1-2; D gene ambiguous. The CDR3 runs to 14 residues. Trimming removed 0 bases from V and 4 bases from J, with 10 bases in between. In germline, CDR1 is SGDLS, CDR2 YYNGEE. The CDR3 DNA follows: TGTGCCAGCAGCGTAGGGGGAGCGGCCTATGGCTACACCTTC. Translation: CASSVGGAAYGYTF. The full variable domain, its missing parts supplied by reference TRBV9 and TRBJ1-2, is DSGVTQTPKHLITATGQRVTLRCSPRSGDLSVYWYQQSLDQGLQFLIQYYNGEERAKGNILERFSAQQFPDLHSELNLSSLELGDSALYFCASSVGGAAYGYTFGSGTRLTVV.

The genes are TRBV6-5 and TRBJ1-2; the D gene is possibly TRBD1 (6 bases). The CDR3 length is 14 residues. Trimming took 6 bases from V and 4 from J, leaving 15 bases between them. The germline CDR1 and CDR2 sequences are MNHEY and SVGAGI. The CDR3 sequence: CASSVEGGTYGYTF. In DNA form, the CDR3 reads TGTGCCAGCAGCGTCGAAGGGGGAACCTATGGCTACACCTTC.

The chain recombines TRBV7-6 with TRBJ1-2; 8 nucleotides agree with TRBD1. The CDR3 is made up of 15 amino acids. Per germline, CDR1 SGHVS and CDR2 FNYEAQ. The ends lost 5 bases at V and 0 bases at J; junction bases unmatched: 5. The CDR3 region has the DNA TGTGCCAGCAGCGCTCAGGGGGCTGCTAACTATGGCTACACCTTC. Protein sequence: CASSAQGAANYGYTF.

The CDR3, as DNA: TGTGCCAGCAGTCCGGACGGGACTAATGAAAAACTGTTTTTT. Residues: CASSPDGTNEKLFF. V gene TRBV5-4 combines with J gene TRBJ1-4, with no clear D. The CDR3 loop spans 14 amino acids. V was shortened by 5 bases and J by 2 bases, with 10 bases between the two germline ends. Germline CDR1 SGHNT, CDR2 YYREEE (reference sequence).

In DNA, the CDR3 is TGTGCCACCAGCAGAGATCGAGGGGCCCAAGGGGGCTACACCTTC. This encodes CATSRDRGAQGGYTF. The gene calls are TRBV15 and TRBJ1-2; TRBD1 might be the D (5 bases). With 0 bases removed from V and 8 bases from J, the gap between germline ends came to 16 bases. This CDR3 region has 15 residues. Germline CDR1 is LNHNV and CDR2 is YYDKDF (reference sequence).

The V call is TRBV5-6, the J call TRBJ2-7; D gene uncertain. V was shortened by 2 bases and J by 6 bases, with 9 bases between the two germline ends. The CDR3 totals 12 residues. Germline CDR1 is SGHDT and CDR2 is YYEEEE. Here the CDR3 DNA reads TGTGCCAGCAGCTTCACGTCTGGCGAGCAGTACTTC. This gives the protein CASSFTSGEQYF.

V is TRBV11-2 and J is TRBJ2-6; D unclear. This CDR3 is 11 amino acids long. CDR1 SGHAT and CDR2 FQNNGV come from the germline V gene. Trimming cost V 7 bases and J 8 bases, with 6 bases left between them. The CDR3 sequence: CASTVTNVLTF. CDR3 DNA: TGTGCCAGCACCGTCACCAACGTCCTGACTTTC.

The chain recombines TRBV28 with TRBJ1-1; D is unresolved. There are 12 residues in the CDR3. Trimming cost V 3 bases and J 1 base, with 3 bases left between them. The germline V gene has CDR1 MDHEN and CDR2 SYDVKM. CDR3 sequence reads: CASSFRNTEAFF. In nucleotides, the CDR3 is TGTGCCAGCAGTTTTAGGAACACTGAAGCTTTCTTT.